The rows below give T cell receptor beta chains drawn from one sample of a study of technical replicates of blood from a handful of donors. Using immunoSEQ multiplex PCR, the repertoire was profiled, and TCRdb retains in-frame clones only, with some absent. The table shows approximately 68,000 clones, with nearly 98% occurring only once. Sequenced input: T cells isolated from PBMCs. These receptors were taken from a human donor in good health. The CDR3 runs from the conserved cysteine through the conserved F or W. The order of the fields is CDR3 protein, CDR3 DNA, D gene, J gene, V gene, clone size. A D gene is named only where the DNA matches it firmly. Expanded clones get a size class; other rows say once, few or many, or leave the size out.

cdr3_aa: CASSWTGGKQTGELFF
cdr3_nt: TGTGCCAGCAGCTGGACAGGGGGAAAGCAGACCGGGGAGCTGTTTTTT
d_call: TRBD1
j_call: TRBJ2-2
v_call: TRBV7-2
clone_size: .

cdr3_aa: CASYDRVGNQPQHF
cdr3_nt: TGTGCCTCCTATGACAGAGTGGGCAATCAGCCCCAGCATTTT
d_call: .
j_call: TRBJ1-5
v_call: TRBV19
clone_size: .

cdr3_aa: CASGDRPGVNTEAFF
cdr3_nt: TGTGCCAGTGGGGACAGGCCGGGAGTGAACACTGAAGCTTTCTTT
d_call: TRBD1
j_call: TRBJ1-1
v_call: TRBV19
clone_size: .

cdr3_aa: CASSVGAGGMNEQFF
cdr3_nt: TGTGCCAGCAGCGTAGGCGCGGGAGGAATGAATGAGCAGTTCTTC
d_call: TRBD2
j_call: TRBJ2-1
v_call: TRBV9
clone_size: .

cdr3_aa: CASSPDRDYGYTF
cdr3_nt: TGTGCCAGCAGCCCCGACAGGGACTATGGCTACACCTTC
d_call: TRBD1
j_call: TRBJ1-2
v_call: TRBV7-8
clone_size: once

cdr3_aa: CASSQGTGMNTEAFF
cdr3_nt: TGCGCCAGCAGCCAGGGGACAGGCATGAACACTGAAGCTTTCTTT
d_call: TRBD1
j_call: TRBJ1-1
v_call: TRBV4-1
clone_size: once

cdr3_aa: CSVDTGTSNQPQHF
cdr3_nt: TGCAGCGTTGATACAGGGACGAGCAATCAGCCCCAGCATTTT
d_call: .
j_call: TRBJ1-5
v_call: TRBV29-1
clone_size: .

cdr3_aa: CASSHLLPGGTGELFF
cdr3_nt: TGTGCCAGCAGCCACCTCCTTCCGGGAGGGACCGGGGAGCTGTTTTTT
d_call: TRBD2
j_call: TRBJ2-2
v_call: TRBV4-2
clone_size: once

cdr3_aa: CASSEYPGSNQPQHF
cdr3_nt: TGTGCCAGCAGCGAGTACCCAGGGAGCAATCAGCCCCAGCATTTT
d_call: .
j_call: TRBJ1-5
v_call: TRBV9
clone_size: .

cdr3_aa: CASSFRASTDTQYF
cdr3_nt: TGTGCCAGCAGCTTCCGCGCTAGCACAGATACGCAGTATTTT
d_call: .
j_call: TRBJ2-3
v_call: TRBV7-2
clone_size: .

cdr3_aa: CASSSGTVLYEQYF
cdr3_nt: TGTGCCAGCAGCTCCGGGACTGTGCTCTACGAGCAGTACTTC
d_call: .
j_call: TRBJ2-7
v_call: TRBV7-2
clone_size: .

cdr3_aa: CASSQGAGTNEQYF
cdr3_nt: TGCGCCAGCAGCCAAGGGGCGGGAACCAACGAGCAGTACTTC
d_call: .
j_call: TRBJ2-7
v_call: TRBV4-1
clone_size: .

cdr3_aa: CASSSGRDNTYEQYF
cdr3_nt: TGTGCCAGCAGTTCTGGCCGGGACAATACCTACGAGCAGTACTTC
d_call: .
j_call: TRBJ2-7
v_call: TRBV7-9
clone_size: .

cdr3_aa: CASSPPSGAYGYTF
cdr3_nt: TGTGCCAGCAGCCCGCCCTCAGGGGCCTATGGCTACACCTTC
d_call: .
j_call: TRBJ1-2
v_call: TRBV13
clone_size: .

cdr3_aa: CASSRQTGLLYEQYF
cdr3_nt: TGTGCCAGTAGTAGGCAGACAGGCTTACTCTACGAGCAGTACTTC
d_call: .
j_call: TRBJ2-7
v_call: TRBV19
clone_size: once

cdr3_aa: CASGLSSYNEQFF
cdr3_nt: TGTGCCAGCGGACTGAGCTCCTACAATGAGCAGTTCTTC
d_call: .
j_call: TRBJ2-1
v_call: TRBV19
clone_size: .

cdr3_aa: CASGQSWGRNDEKLFF
cdr3_nt: TGCGCCAGCGGACAGAGTTGGGGGCGGAATGACGAAAAACTGTTTTTT
d_call: .
j_call: TRBJ1-4
v_call: TRBV10-1
clone_size: .

cdr3_aa: CASSSTNGYTF
cdr3_nt: TGTGCCAGCAGTTCGACAAATGGCTACACCTTC
d_call: .
j_call: TRBJ1-2
v_call: TRBV28
clone_size: .

cdr3_aa: CASSLDMNNEQFF
cdr3_nt: TGCGCCAGCAGCTTGGACATGAACAATGAGCAGTTCTTC
d_call: .
j_call: TRBJ2-1
v_call: TRBV5-1
clone_size: .

cdr3_aa: CASSQAAGFNQPQHF
cdr3_nt: TGCGCCAGCAGCCAAGCAGCAGGATTTAACCAGCCCCAGCATTTT
d_call: .
j_call: TRBJ1-5
v_call: TRBV4-1
clone_size: .

cdr3_aa: CASSYDKTGNQPQHF
cdr3_nt: TGTGCCAGCAGTTACGACAAGACCGGCAATCAGCCCCAGCATTTT
d_call: .
j_call: TRBJ1-5
v_call: TRBV6-5
clone_size: few

cdr3_aa: CASSQEETNPVYEQYF
cdr3_nt: TGTGCCAGCAGCCAAGAAGAGACTAACCCTGTCTACGAGCAGTACTTC
d_call: .
j_call: TRBJ2-7
v_call: TRBV4-2
clone_size: once

cdr3_aa: CASSLARGMNTEAFF
cdr3_nt: TGTGCCAGCAGCTTAGCTAGGGGCATGAACACTGAAGCTTTCTTT
d_call: .
j_call: TRBJ1-1
v_call: TRBV7-6
clone_size: .

cdr3_aa: CASSLEASGRAPGRGNEQFF
cdr3_nt: TGTGCCAGCAGCTTAGAGGCTAGCGGGAGGGCCCCGGGTCGGGGAAATGAGCAGTTCTTC
d_call: TRBD2
j_call: TRBJ2-1
v_call: TRBV7-6
clone_size: .

cdr3_aa: CASSIDLSEGDNQPQHF
cdr3_nt: TGTGCCAGTAGTATAGATCTATCAGAGGGAGACAATCAGCCCCAGCATTTT
d_call: .
j_call: TRBJ1-5
v_call: TRBV19
clone_size: .

cdr3_aa: CASSPTGYEQYF
cdr3_nt: TGTGCCAGCAGTCCAACAGGCTACGAGCAGTACTTC
d_call: .
j_call: TRBJ2-7
v_call: TRBV6-5
clone_size: .

cdr3_aa: CASSLDRGLGENYGYTF
cdr3_nt: TGTGCCAGCAGCTTGGATAGGGGACTAGGGGAAAACTATGGCTACACCTTC
d_call: .
j_call: TRBJ1-2
v_call: TRBV7-9
clone_size: .

cdr3_aa: CASSFLSSGANVLTF
cdr3_nt: TGCGCCAGCAGCTTCCTTTCCTCTGGGGCCAACGTCCTGACTTTC
d_call: .
j_call: TRBJ2-6
v_call: TRBV5-1
clone_size: .

cdr3_aa: CASSEEGQGGREQYF
cdr3_nt: TGTGCCAGCAGTGAAGAGGGACAGGGGGGTCGCGAGCAGTACTTC
d_call: TRBD1
j_call: TRBJ2-7
v_call: TRBV6-1
clone_size: .

cdr3_aa: CASRRTSGSYEQYF
cdr3_nt: TGTGCCAGTAGGAGGACTAGCGGCTCCTACGAGCAGTACTTC
d_call: TRBD2
j_call: TRBJ2-7
v_call: TRBV19
clone_size: .

cdr3_aa: CASSLEIGLGGQNIQYF
cdr3_nt: TGTGCCAGCAGCTTGGAAATTGGTTTAGGGGGACAAAACATTCAGTACTTC
d_call: .
j_call: TRBJ2-4
v_call: TRBV5-6
clone_size: .

cdr3_aa: CASSGGGTGFYEQYF
cdr3_nt: TGTGCCAGCAGCGGCGGCGGGACAGGGTTCTACGAGCAGTACTTC
d_call: TRBD1
j_call: TRBJ2-7
v_call: TRBV13
clone_size: .

cdr3_aa: CASSLGGFGVMNTEAFF
cdr3_nt: TGTGCCAGCAGTTTGGGGGGATTTGGGGTTATGAACACTGAAGCTTTCTTT
d_call: .
j_call: TRBJ1-1
v_call: TRBV28
clone_size: .

cdr3_aa: CAIHSRGHPYEQYF
cdr3_nt: TGTGCCATCCACTCCAGGGGGCACCCCTACGAGCAGTACTTC
d_call: TRBD1
j_call: TRBJ2-7
v_call: TRBV25-1
clone_size: once

cdr3_aa: CASSLNPLAGAYNEQFF
cdr3_nt: TGTGCCAGCAGCTTAAATCCCCTAGCGGGAGCCTACAATGAGCAGTTCTTC
d_call: TRBD2
j_call: TRBJ2-1
v_call: TRBV7-2
clone_size: .

cdr3_aa: CASSYTGNTIYF
cdr3_nt: TGTGCCAGCAGCTACACTGGAAACACCATATATTTT
d_call: .
j_call: TRBJ1-3
v_call: TRBV11-3
clone_size: .

cdr3_aa: CASSSQGQETQYF
cdr3_nt: TGTGCCAGCAGCTCTCAGGGACAAGAGACCCAGTACTTC
d_call: .
j_call: TRBJ2-5
v_call: TRBV5-4
clone_size: .

cdr3_aa: CASSLLTGGANTEAFF
cdr3_nt: TGCGCCAGCAGCTTGTTAACAGGGGGCGCCAACACTGAAGCTTTCTTT
d_call: TRBD1
j_call: TRBJ1-1
v_call: TRBV5-1
clone_size: .

cdr3_aa: CASSYPTGQGYGYTF
cdr3_nt: TGTGCCAGCAGTTACCCGACCGGACAGGGTTACGGCTACACCTTC
d_call: TRBD1
j_call: TRBJ1-2
v_call: TRBV6-5
clone_size: .

cdr3_aa: CASMGREGGDEQFF
cdr3_nt: TGTGCCAGCATGGGGCGGGAGGGGGGCGATGAGCAGTTCTTC
d_call: TRBD2
j_call: TRBJ2-1
v_call: TRBV2
clone_size: .

cdr3_aa: CASSRASGSSGANVLTF
cdr3_nt: TGTGCCAGCAGCAGGGCTAGCGGGAGTTCCGGGGCCAACGTCCTGACTTTC
d_call: TRBD2
j_call: TRBJ2-6
v_call: TRBV5-6
clone_size: .

cdr3_aa: CASRAGLAESNTGELFF
cdr3_nt: TGTGCCAGCAGAGCCGGCCTAGCGGAGTCGAACACCGGGGAGCTGTTTTTT
d_call: TRBD2
j_call: TRBJ2-2
v_call: TRBV2
clone_size: .

cdr3_aa: CASSLNAGVGGEQYF
cdr3_nt: TGTGCCAGCAGCTTAAACGCGGGAGTGGGGGGGGAGCAGTACTTC
d_call: TRBD2
j_call: TRBJ2-7
v_call: TRBV7-6
clone_size: .